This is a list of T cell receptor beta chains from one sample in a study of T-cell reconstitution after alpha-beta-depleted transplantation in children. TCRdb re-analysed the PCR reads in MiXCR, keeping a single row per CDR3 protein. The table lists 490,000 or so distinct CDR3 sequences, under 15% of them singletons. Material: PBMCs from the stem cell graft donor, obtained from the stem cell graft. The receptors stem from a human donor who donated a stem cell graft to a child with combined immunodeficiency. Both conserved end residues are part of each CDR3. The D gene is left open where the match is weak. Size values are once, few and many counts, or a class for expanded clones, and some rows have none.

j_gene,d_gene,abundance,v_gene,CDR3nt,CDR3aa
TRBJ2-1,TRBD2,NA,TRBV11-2,TGTGCCAGCAGCCTTGAATACGGACTAGCGGGAGAGTTTGATGAGCAGTTCTTC,CASSLEYGLAGEFDEQFF
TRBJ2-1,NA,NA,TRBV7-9,TGTGCCAGCAGCTTAAGGCTAGCCGCGGAGCAGTTCTTC,CASSLRLAAEQFF
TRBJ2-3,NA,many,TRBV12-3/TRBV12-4,TGTGCCAGCAGTTTAGCGGGAAGGGCTGATACGCAGTATTTT,CASSLAGRADTQYF
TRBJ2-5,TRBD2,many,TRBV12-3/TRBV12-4,TGTGCCAGCAGTCTCAGCGGGAGGGCGGGGGAGACCCAGTACTTC,CASSLSGRAGETQYF
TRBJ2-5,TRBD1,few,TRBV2,TGTGCCAGCATAGGACAGGTCCAAGAGACCCAGTACTTC,CASIGQVQETQYF
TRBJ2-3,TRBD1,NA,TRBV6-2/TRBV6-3,TGTGCCAGCAGTTACTCTACAGGGGTGGATACGCAGTATTTT,CASSYSTGVDTQYF
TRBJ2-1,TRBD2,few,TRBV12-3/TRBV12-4,TGTGCCAGCAGACCTAGCGGGAGAAATAAGAATGAGCAGTTCTTC,CASRPSGRNKNEQFF
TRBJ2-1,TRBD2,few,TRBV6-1,TGTGCCAGCAGTGAAGGACTAGCTTCAAATGAGCAGTTCTTC,CASSEGLASNEQFF
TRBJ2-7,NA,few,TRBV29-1,TGCAGCGTTGATCCCGGAGACAGATTATACTTC,CSVDPGDRLYF
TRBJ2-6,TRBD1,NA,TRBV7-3,TGTGCCAGCAGCCCCCCGGAGACAGGGGTTGCCTCTGGGGCCAACGTCCTGACTTTC,CASSPPETGVASGANVLTF
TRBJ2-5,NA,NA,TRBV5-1,TGCGCCAGCAGCCCGGGACCATGGCGGGAGACCCAGTACTTC,CASSPGPWRETQYF
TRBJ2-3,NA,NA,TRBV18,TGTGCCAGCTCACCAGGAGTGAACACAGATACGCAGTATTTT,CASSPGVNTDTQYF
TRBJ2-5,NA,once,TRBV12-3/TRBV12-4,TGTGCCAGCAGTCGGGGCTTCCAAGAGACCCAGTACTTC,CASSRGFQETQYF
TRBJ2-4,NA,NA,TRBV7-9,TGTGCCAGCAGCTTAGCGCAAGGGCCCAAAAACATTCAGTACTTC,CASSLAQGPKNIQYF
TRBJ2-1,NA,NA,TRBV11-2,TGTGCCAGCAGCTTAGTACCAGGGGAGGGCAATGAGCAGTTCTTC,CASSLVPGEGNEQFF
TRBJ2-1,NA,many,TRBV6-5,TGTGCCAGCAGTTTCGCGGGGGACAACTACAATGAGCAGTTCTTC,CASSFAGDNYNEQFF
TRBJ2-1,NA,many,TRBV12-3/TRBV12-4,TGTGCCAGCAGTTTCGACAGCTCGACGAATGAGCAGTTCTTC,CASSFDSSTNEQFF
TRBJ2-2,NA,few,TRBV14,TGTGCCAGCAGCTCGGCAATTACCGGGGAGCTGTTTTTT,CASSSAITGELFF
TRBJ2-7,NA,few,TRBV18,TGTGCCAGCTCACCTGCAGGACCCGCCTACGAGCAGTACTTC,CASSPAGPAYEQYF
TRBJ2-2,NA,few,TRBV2,TGTGCCAGCAGTGGGAACCTTAGGGGGGAAATCGGGGAGCTGTTTTTT,CASSGNLRGEIGELFF
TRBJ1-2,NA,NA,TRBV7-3,TGTGCCAGCAGCTCTAACCAGGGGATTAACTATGGCTACACCTTC,CASSSNQGINYGYTF
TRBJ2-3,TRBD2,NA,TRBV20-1,TGCAGTGCTACCCCCTCAGAGGGAGGGCGCACAGATACGCAGTATTTT,CSATPSEGGRTDTQYF
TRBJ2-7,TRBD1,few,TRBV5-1,TGCGCCAGCAGTCGGGGACAGGGAGTATCCGAGCAGTACTTC,CASSRGQGVSEQYF
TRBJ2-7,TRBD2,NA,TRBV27,TGTGCCAGCAGTTCGCGGACTAGCGGGATGTGGTACGAGCAGTACTTC,CASSSRTSGMWYEQYF
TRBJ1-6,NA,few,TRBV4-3,TGCGCCAGCAGCCACGCCGGACTCGGATCACCCCTCCACTTT,CASSHAGLGSPLHF
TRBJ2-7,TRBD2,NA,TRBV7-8,TGTGCCAGCAGCTTTACCCGCGGGAGGAAAGTCTACGAGCAGTACTTC,CASSFTRGRKVYEQYF
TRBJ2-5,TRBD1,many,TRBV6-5,TGTGCCAGCAGGCCGACAGGGGGGGAGACCCAGTACTTC,CASRPTGGETQYF
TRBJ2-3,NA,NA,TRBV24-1,TGTGCCACCAGTGACCCCCGCACAGGCATGCACACAGATACGCAGTATTTT,CATSDPRTGMHTDTQYF
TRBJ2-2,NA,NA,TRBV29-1,TGCAGCTCCAGCGTCGGCGGGGAGCTGTTTTTT,CSSSVGGELFF
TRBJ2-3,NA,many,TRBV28,TGTGCCAGCCTCTGGGGGGATACGCAGTATTTT,CASLWGDTQYF
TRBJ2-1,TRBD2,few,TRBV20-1,TGCAGTGCTAGAGACGCTAGCGGGGACAATGAGCAGTTCTTC,CSARDASGDNEQFF
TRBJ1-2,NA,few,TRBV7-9,TGTGCCAGCAGCTTATACTCGGATCTCTACACCTTC,CASSLYSDLYTF
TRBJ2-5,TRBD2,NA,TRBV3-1,TGTGCCAGCAGCCAAAAGCAGGCTAGCGGGAGAAGAGTGGAGACCCAGTACTTC,CASSQKQASGRRVETQYF
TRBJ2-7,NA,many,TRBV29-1,TGCAGCGTTCTCGACCGATTTTCTTACGAGCAGTACTTC,CSVLDRFSYEQYF
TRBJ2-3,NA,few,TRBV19,TGTGCCAGTAGTATAGATCATATGGGGGGGCCCACAGATACGCAGTATTTT,CASSIDHMGGPTDTQYF
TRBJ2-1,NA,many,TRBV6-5,TGTGCCAGCAGTTACGGCGGGCGTACTCACAATGAGCAGTTCTTC,CASSYGGRTHNEQFF
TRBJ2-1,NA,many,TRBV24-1,TGTGCCACCAGTGATTTGGGACTAACTGAGCAGTTCTTC,CATSDLGLTEQFF
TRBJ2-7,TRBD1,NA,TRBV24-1,TGTGCCACCAGTGATTCGGACAGGTCCTACGAGCAGTACTTC,CATSDSDRSYEQYF
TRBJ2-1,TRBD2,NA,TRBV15,TGTGCCACCAGCAGAGATTTGGGGCGGGGGTCCTACAATGAGCAGTTCTTC,CATSRDLGRGSYNEQFF
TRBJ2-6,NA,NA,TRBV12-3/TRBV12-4,TGTGCCAGCAGTTTAGAGACAGACTATTCTGGGGCCAACGTCCTGACTTTC,CASSLETDYSGANVLTF
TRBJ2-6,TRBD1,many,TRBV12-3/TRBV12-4,TGTGCCAGCAGTGGCCCCGACAGGGCTGGGGCCAACGTCCTGACTTTC,CASSGPDRAGANVLTF
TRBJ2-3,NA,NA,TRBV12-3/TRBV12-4,TGTGCCAGCAGCGCCAGGGGGGAGGGAGATACGCAGTATTTT,CASSARGEGDTQYF
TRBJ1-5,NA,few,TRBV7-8,TGTGCCAGCAGCCACGAGAGGGCCAGCAATCAGCCCCAGCATTTT,CASSHERASNQPQHF
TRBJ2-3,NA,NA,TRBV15,TGTGCCACCAGCAGTAGCGGCACAGATACGCAGTATTTT,CATSSSGTDTQYF